The source of this TCR beta chain is a study of cytomegalovirus exposure and HLA in healthy donors. PCR used 60 Vbeta primers and 13 Jbeta primers. Sequencing was performed with immunoSEQ multiplex PCR; in TCRdb, only in-frame clones are kept and a portion is missing. The sample yields about 97,000 clones, roughly 79% seen once. The CDR3 covers 14 residues. V was clipped by 4 bases and J by 3 bases; unmatched bases: 4. CDR1 is MGHRA and CDR2 is YSYEKL in the germline V gene. Overall study results and limits: The availability of immune exposure information extended only to CMV serostatus. At a 0.05 false discovery rate, a later analysis found over 15,000 TCR beta sequences to be associated with HLA alleles. With high specificity and sensitivity, the classifier reportedly diagnosed cytomegalovirus status.

This clone was found once. What it recognizes is unknown. The chain is built from TRBV4-1 and TRBJ1-1; 8 bases agree with TRBD1. Sequences were obtained from PBMCs. This clonotype originated in a man between 35 and 55 years old in good health and CMV-seronegative. The CDR3 here is CASSRTGGDTEAFF. The CDR3 DNA reads TGCGCCAGCAGCCGCACAGGGGGGGACACTGAAGCTTTCTTT.